Sequencing of this T cell receptor beta chain was carried out in a study of T cell responses to AZD1222 COVID-19 vaccine. Study-wide results and limits: Regions 160-218 and 743-854 held dominance among vaccine-associated CD4 TCRs, which spanned spike.

Trimming stripped 0 bases from V and 2 bases from J, with 10 bases between. This CDR3 has 15 residues. Germline assignment: CDR1 WSHSY and CDR2 SAAADI. In regard to this clone: Its antigen is not identified.

Data came from immunoSEQ multiplex PCR; TCRdb stores just in-frame clones and leaves some out. The sample carries 150,000 or so clones, 88% recorded once. The sequence derives from an adult in good health. This specimen consisted of peripheral blood, obtained on day 0 of AZD1222 vaccination. The J gene is TRBJ1-2, the V gene TRBV10-2; D not certain. CDR3 coding DNA: TGCGCCAGCAGTGAGTCGGTGGGAGGCAACTATGGCTACACCTTC. Translated, it gives CASSESVGGNYGYTF.